The clone carrying this TCR beta chain was counted between two and nine times. Antigen specificity is unknown. A lack of ophthalmopathy progression within 18 months defined stable Graves' hyperthyroidism. Hyperthyroidism was newly diagnosed in patients aged 18 to 65 (duration under 2 months). The source material, RNA transcripts, was used to amplify TCR beta CDR3 regions. The TCR CDR3 first-round RT-PCR relied on the HTBI primer set. TCRdb re-called the multiplex PCR reads through MiXCR, storing one row per CDR3 protein. The table shows about 500,000 distinct CDR3 sequences, with 14% occurring only once. The data originate from a study of T cells in Graves' hyperthyroidism and ophthalmopathy. Findings of the study overall: The model made its ophthalmopathy prediction, and onset followed a median about 6 months later.

This CDR3 contains 15 residues. V gave up 0 bases and J gave up 5 bases, with 11 bases separating them. Germline-derived CDR1 and CDR2 are MNHEY and SVGAGI. The receptor comes from a woman aged 18-29 years with Graves' hyperthyroidism. The specimen was blood. The chain is built from TRBV6-5 and TRBJ2-4; TRBD2 might be the D (7 bases). The CDR3 DNA follows: TGTGCCAGCAGTTACTCGAGGGGGGGGGAAAACATTCAGTACTTC. This gives the protein CASSYSRGGENIQYF.